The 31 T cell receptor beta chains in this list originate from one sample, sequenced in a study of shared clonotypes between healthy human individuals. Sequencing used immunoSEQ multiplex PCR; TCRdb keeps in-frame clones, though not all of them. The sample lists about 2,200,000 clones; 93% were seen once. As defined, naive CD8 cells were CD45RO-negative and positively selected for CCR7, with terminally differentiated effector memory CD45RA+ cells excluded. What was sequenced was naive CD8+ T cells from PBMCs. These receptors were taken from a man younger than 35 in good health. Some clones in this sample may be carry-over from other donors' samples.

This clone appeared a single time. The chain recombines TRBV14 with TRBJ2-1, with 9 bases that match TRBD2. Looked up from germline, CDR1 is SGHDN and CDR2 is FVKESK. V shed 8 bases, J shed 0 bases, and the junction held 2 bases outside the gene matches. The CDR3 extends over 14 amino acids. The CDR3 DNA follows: TGTGCCAGCGGCGGGGGGGGCTCCTACAATGAGCAGTTCTTC. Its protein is CASGGGGSYNEQFF.

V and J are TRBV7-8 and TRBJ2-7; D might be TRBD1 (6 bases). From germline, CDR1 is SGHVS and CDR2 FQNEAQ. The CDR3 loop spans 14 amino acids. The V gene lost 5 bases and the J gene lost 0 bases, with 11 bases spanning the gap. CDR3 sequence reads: CASSPQGSSYEQYF. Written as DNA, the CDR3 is TGTGCCAGCAGCCCTCAGGGGTCCTCCTACGAGCAGTACTTC.

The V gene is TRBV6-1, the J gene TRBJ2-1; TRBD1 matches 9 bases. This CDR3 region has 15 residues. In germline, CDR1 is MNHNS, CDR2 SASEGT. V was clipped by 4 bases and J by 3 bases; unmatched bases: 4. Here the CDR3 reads CASSGRDRVYNEQFF. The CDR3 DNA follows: TGTGCCAGCAGTGGCCGGGACAGGGTCTACAATGAGCAGTTCTTC.

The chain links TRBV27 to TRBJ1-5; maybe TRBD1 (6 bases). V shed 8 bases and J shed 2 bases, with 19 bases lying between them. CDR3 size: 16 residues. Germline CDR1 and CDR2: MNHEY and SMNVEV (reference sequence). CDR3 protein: CASGQTRTAGNQPQHF. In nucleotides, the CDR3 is TGTGCCAGCGGACAGACTAGAACCGCCGGCAATCAGCCCCAGCATTTT.

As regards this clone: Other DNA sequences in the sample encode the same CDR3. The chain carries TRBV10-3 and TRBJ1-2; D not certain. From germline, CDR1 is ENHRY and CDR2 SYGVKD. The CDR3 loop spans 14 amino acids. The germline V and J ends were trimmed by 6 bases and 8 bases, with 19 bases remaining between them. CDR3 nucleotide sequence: TGTGCCATCAGCGGCGGTCCCCAACCCGGGGGCTACACCTTC. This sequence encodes CAISGGPQPGGYTF.

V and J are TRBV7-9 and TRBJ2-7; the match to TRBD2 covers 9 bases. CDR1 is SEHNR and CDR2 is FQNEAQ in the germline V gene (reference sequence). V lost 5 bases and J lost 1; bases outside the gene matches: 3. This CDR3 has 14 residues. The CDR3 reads CASSPAGGSYEQYF. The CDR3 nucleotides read TGTGCCAGCAGCCCAGCGGGAGGTTCCTACGAGCAGTACTTC.

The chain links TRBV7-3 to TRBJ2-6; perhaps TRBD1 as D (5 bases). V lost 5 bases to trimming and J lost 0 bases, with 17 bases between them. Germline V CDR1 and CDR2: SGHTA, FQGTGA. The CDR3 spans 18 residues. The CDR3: CASSPSQGPYSGANVLTF. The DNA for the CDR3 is TGTGCCAGCAGCCCATCCCAGGGCCCATACTCTGGGGCCAACGTCCTGACTTTC.

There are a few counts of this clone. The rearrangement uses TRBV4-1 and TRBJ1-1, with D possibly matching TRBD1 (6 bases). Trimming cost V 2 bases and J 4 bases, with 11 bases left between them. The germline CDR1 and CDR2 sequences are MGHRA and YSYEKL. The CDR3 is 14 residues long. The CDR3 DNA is TGCGCCAGCAGCCAAAAGGGAGGGGGCACTGAAGCTTTCTTT. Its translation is CASSQKGGGTEAFF.

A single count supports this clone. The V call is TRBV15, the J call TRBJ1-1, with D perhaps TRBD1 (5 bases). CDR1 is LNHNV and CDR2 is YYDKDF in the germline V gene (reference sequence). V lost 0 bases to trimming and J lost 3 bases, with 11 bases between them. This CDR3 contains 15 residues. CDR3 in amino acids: CATSRDRDWDTEAFF. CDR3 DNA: TGTGCCACCAGCAGAGATCGGGACTGGGACACTGAAGCTTTCTTT.

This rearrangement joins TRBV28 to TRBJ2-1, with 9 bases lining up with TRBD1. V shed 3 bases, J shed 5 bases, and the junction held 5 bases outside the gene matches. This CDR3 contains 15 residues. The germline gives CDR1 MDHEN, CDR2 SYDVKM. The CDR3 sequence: CASSFHRGPNNEQFF. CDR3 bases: TGTGCCAGCAGTTTCCACAGGGGGCCCAACAATGAGCAGTTCTTC.

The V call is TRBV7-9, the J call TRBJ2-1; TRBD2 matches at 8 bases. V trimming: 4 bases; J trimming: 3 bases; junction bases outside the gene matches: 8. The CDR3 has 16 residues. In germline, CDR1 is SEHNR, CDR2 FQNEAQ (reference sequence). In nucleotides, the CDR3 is TGTGCCAGCAGCTCAAGCTCCGGGACTAGCTACAATGAGCAGTTCTTC. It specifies CASSSSSGTSYNEQFF.

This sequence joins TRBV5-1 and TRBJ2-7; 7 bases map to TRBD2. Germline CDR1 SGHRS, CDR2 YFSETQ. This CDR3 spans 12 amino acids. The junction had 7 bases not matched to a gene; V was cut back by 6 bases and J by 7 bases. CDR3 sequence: CASTPGRGEQYF. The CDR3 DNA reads TGCGCCAGCACCCCAGGGCGGGGGGAGCAGTACTTC.

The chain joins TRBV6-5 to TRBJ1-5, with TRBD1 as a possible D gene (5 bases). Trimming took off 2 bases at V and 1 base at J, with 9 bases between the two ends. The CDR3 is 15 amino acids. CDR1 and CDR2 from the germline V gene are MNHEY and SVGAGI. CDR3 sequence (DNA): TGTGCCAGCAGTTACCCGCGACAGAGCAATCAGCCCCAGCATTTT. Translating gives CASSYPRQSNQPQHF.

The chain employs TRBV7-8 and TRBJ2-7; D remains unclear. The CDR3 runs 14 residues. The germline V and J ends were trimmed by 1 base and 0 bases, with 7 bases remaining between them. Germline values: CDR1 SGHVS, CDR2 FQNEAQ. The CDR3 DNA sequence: TGTGCCAGCAGCTTAGTATTACTCTCCTACGAGCAGTACTTC. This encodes CASSLVLLSYEQYF. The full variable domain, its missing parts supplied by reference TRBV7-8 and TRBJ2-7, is GAGVSQSPRYKVAKRGQDVALRCDPISGHVSLFWYQQALGQGPEFLTYFQNEAQLDKSGLPSDRFFAERPEGSVSTLKIQRTQQEDSAVYLCASSLVLLSYEQYFGPGTRLTVT.

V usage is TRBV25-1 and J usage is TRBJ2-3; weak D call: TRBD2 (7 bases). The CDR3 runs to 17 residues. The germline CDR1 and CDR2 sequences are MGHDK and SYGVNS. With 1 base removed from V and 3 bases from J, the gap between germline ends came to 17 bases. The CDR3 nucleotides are TGTGCCAGCAGTGAATTTGGACAGAGGGGAGGGACAGATACGCAGTATTTT. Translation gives CASSEFGQRGGTDTQYF.

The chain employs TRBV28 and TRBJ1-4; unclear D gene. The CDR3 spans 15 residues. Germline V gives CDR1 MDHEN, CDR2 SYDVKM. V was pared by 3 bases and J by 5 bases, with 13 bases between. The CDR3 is CASSFFVRTNEKLFF. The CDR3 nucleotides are TGTGCCAGCAGTTTTTTCGTCCGTACAAATGAAAAACTGTTTTTT.

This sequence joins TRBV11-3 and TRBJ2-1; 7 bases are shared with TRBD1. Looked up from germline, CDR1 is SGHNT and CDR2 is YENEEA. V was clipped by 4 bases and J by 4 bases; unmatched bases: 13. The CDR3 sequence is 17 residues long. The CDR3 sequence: CASSSPLGRGPYNEQFF. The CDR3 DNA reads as TGTGCCAGCAGCTCCCCCCTGGGAAGGGGGCCTTACAATGAGCAGTTCTTC.

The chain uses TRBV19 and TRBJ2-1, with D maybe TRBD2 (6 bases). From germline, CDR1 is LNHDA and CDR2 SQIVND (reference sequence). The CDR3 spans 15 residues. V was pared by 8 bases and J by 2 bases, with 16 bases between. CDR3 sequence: CASDLGRETYNEQFF. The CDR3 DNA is TGTGCCAGTGACCTTGGTCGGGAGACCTACAATGAGCAGTTCTTC.

The CDR3 DNA reads as TGTGCCAGCAGTGACTCCATAGGACGGGTCAATCAGCCCCAGCATTTT. This encodes CASSDSIGRVNQPQHF. The chain recombines TRBV6-4 with TRBJ1-5; D gene unclear. The CDR3 contains 16 residues. CDR1 and CDR2 (germline): MRHNA, SNTAGT. V lost 0 bases and J 3 bases, leaving 12 bases between the germline ends.

As DNA, the CDR3 is TGCAGCGCTTCGACAGGGTGGAACGAGCAGTACTTC. It yields the protein CSASTGWNEQYF. V gene TRBV29-1 combines with J gene TRBJ2-7, with 7 bases aligning to TRBD1. This CDR3 contains 12 residues. V gave up 7 bases and J gave up 5 bases; unmatched junction bases: 8. The germline CDR1 and CDR2 sequences are SQVTM and ANQGSEA.

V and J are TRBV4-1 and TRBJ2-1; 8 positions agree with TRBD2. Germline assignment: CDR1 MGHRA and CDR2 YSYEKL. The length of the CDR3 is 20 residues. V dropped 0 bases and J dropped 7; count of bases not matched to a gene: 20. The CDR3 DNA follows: TGCGCCAGCAGCCAAGATGCTATCCCCTACGGGAGGGCCGCGCGAAATGAGCAGTTCTTC. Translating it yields CASSQDAIPYGRAARNEQFF.

The CDR3 loop reads CASSVAADTGNTIYF. The CDR3 region has the DNA TGTGCCAGCAGCGTAGCGGCAGATACTGGAAACACCATATATTTT. This chain joins TRBV9 and TRBJ1-3; D remains ambiguous. From germline, CDR1 is SGDLS and CDR2 YYNGEE. V was trimmed by 0 bases and J by 2 bases, leaving 9 bases between them. The CDR3 consists of 15 residues.

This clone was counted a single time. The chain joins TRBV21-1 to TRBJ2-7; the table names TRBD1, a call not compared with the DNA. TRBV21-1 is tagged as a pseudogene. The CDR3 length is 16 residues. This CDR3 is CASSKDRRQGFDEQYF. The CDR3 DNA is TGTGCCAGCAGCAAAGATAGGAGACAGGGGTTTGACGAGCAGTACTTC.

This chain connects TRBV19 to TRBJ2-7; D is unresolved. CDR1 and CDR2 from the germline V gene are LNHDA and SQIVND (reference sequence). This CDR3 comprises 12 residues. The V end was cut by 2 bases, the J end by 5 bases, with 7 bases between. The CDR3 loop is CASSISPNEQYF. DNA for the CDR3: TGTGCCAGTAGTATAAGCCCCAACGAGCAGTACTTC.

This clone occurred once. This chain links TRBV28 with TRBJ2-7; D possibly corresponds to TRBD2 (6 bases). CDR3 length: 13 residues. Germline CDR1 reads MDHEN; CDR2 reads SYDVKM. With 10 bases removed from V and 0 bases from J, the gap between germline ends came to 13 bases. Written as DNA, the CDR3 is TGTGCCATATCTAGGGACTTCTCCTACGAGCAGTACTTC. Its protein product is CAISRDFSYEQYF.

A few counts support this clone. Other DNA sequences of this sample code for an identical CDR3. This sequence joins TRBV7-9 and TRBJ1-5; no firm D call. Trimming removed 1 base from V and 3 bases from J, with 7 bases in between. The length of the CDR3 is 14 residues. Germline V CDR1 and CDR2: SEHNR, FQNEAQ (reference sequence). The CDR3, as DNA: TGTGCCAGCAGCTTAGTAGGGCCCAATCAGCCCCAGCATTTT. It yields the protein CASSLVGPNQPQHF.

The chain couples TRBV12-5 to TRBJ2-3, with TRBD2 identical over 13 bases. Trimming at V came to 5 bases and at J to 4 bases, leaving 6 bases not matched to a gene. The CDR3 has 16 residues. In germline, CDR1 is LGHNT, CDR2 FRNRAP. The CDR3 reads CASGLGLAGVPDTQYF. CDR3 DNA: TGTGCTAGTGGTCTCGGACTAGCGGGAGTCCCAGATACGCAGTATTTT.

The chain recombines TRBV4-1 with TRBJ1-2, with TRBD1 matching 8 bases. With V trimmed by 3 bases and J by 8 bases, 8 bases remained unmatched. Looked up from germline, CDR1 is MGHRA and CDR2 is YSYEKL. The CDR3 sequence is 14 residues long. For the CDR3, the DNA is TGCGCCAGCAGCCACCTAATGACAGGGGAAGGCTACACCTTC. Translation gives CASSHLMTGEGYTF.

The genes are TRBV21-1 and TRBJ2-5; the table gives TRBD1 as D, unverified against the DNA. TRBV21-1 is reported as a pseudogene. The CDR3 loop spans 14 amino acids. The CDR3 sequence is CASSSRTGQETQYF. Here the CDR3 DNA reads TGTGCCAGCAGCTCCAGGACAGGGCAAGAGACCCAGTACTTC.

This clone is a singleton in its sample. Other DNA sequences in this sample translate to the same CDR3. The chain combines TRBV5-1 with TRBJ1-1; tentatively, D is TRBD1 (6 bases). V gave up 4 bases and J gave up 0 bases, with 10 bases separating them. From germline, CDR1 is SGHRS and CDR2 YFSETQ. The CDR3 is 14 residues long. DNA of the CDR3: TGCGCCAGCAGCCCTGGGACACTGAACACTGAAGCTTTCTTT. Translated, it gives CASSPGTLNTEAFF.

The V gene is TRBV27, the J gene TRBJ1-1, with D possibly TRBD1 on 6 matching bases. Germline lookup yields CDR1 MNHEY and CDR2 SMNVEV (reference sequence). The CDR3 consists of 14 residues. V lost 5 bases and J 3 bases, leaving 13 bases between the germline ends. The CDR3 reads CASSPEGGYTEAFF. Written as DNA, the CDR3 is TGTGCCAGCAGTCCAGAGGGGGGATACACTGAAGCTTTCTTT.